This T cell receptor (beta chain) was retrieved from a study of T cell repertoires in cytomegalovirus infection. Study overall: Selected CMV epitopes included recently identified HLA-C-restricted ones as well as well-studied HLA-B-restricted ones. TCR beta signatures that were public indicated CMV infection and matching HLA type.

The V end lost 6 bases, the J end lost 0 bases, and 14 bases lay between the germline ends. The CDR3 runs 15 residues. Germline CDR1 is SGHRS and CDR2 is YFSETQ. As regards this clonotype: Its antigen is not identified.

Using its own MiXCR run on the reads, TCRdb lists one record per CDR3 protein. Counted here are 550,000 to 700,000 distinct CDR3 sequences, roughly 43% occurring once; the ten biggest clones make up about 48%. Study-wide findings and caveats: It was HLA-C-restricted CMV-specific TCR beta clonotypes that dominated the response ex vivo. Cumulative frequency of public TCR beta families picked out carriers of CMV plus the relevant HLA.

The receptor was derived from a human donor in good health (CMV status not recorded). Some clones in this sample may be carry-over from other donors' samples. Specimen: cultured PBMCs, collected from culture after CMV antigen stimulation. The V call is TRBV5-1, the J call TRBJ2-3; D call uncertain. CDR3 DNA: TGCGCCAGCACCGCAAATAAGGACAGCACAGATACGCAGTATTTT. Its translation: CASTANKDSTDTQYF.